The subject of this entry is one T cell receptor beta chain. Its antigen is currently unknown. Unique molecular identifiers were present on the cDNA, and a universal primer site came from template switching. TCRdb processed the 5' RACE reads anew with MiXCR; each CDR3 protein has one entry. The table shows about 1.7 million distinct CDR3 sequences, with 25% to 35% occurring only once. CDR3 length: 15 residues. The junction had 11 bases not matched to a gene; V was cut back by 5 bases and J by 4 bases. Germline lookup yields CDR1 DFQATT and CDR2 SNEGSKA (reference sequence). The sample comes from a study of identical twins. Study conclusions and caveats: Invariant MAIT and iNKT cells could partly confound zero-insertion analyses. Carriage of fewer insertions was seen in abundant cord blood beta clonotypes, whereas memory repertoires showed none.

Each donor was a healthy Caucasian. Material: cord blood. The sequence was obtained from a newborn girl in good health. V gene TRBV20-1 combines with J gene TRBJ2-7, with 10 bases matching TRBD1. In nucleotides, the CDR3 is TGCAGTGCTTGTGACAGGGGGCGCGGAGGATACGAGCAGTACTTC. This gives the protein CSACDRGRGGYEQYF.